Given below is one T cell receptor beta chain in context. This receptor's antigen is unknown. There are no base qualities to consult, and no much larger clone falls within one base. The listed sequencing device is Illumina HiSeq 1500. TCRdb trimmed public reads at Q25 via fastp, called clones via MiXCR and kept in-frame beta chains. All rows with the same CDR3 protein become a single entry with the most common DNA and genes. The sample profile shows 250,000 to 300,000 distinct CDR3 sequences; under 30% of them were found once. Approximately 13% of the sample is taken by the ten largest. The germline V gene encodes CDR1 SGHRS and CDR2 YFSETQ. From its cysteine to its phenylalanine, the CDR3 spans 15 amino acids. CDR3 DNA is the only sequence kept; it has 45 bases, read in frame from the first base. V loses 0 bases at its end and J loses 8 bases; junction bases beyond the gene matches: 3. The sample originates from a study of T cell repertoires in cytomegalovirus infection (dated 2019 in TCRdb). Regarding the study in general: Because public TCR beta signatures pointed to carriage of CMV infection together with the matching HLA type, the HLA type of each donor mattered for the analysis.

The research as a whole found: The ex vivo response was dominated by HLA-C-restricted CMV-specific TCR beta clonotypes, which also provided the single most frequent clonotype in two of eight donors. In both this cohort and an independent cohort of several hundred donors, the cumulative frequency of public TCR beta family members distinguished carriers of CMV infection plus the relevant HLA type.

The receptor chain draws on TRBV5-1 and TRBJ1-6; TRBD1 agrees with 9 junctional bases. This sequence was found in a human donor in good health (CMV status not recorded). Some clones in this sample may be carry-over from other donors' samples. Sample: PBMCs. The CDR3 region: CASSLEQGAYSPLHF. The DNA sequence is TGCGCCAGCAGCTTGGAACAGGGGGCTTATTCACCCCTCCACTTT. Where the CDR3 stops, the reference TRBV5-1 and TRBJ1-6 genes take over; the full variable domain is KAGVTQTPRYLIKTRGQQVTLSCSPISGHRSVSWYQQTPGQGLQFLFEYFSETQRNKGNFPGRFSGRQFSNSRSEMNVSTLELGDSALYLCASSLEQGAYSPLHFGNGTRLTVT.